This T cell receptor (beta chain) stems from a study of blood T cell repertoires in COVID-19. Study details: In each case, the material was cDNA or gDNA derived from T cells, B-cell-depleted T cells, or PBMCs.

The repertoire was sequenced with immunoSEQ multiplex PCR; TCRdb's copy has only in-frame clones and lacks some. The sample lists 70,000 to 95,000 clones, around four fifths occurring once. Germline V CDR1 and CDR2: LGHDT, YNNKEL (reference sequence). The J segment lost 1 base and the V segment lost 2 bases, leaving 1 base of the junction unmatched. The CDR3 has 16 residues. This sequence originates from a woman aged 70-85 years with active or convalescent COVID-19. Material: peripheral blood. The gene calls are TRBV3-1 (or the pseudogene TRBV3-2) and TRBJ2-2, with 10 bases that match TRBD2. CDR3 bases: TGTGCCAGCAGCCAAAGGACTAGCGGGAACACCGGGGAGCTGTTTTTT. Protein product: CASSQRTSGNTGELFF.